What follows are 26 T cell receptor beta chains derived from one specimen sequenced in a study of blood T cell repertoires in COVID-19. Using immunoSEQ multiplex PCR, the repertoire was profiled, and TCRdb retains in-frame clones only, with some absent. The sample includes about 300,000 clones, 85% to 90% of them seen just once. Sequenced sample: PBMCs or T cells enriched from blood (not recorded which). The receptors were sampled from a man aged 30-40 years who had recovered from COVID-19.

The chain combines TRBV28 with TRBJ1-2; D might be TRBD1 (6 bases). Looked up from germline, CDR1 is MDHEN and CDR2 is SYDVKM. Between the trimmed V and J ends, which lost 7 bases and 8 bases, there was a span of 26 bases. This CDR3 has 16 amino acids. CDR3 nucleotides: TGTGCCAGCATGGGCCCGGTCAGGACAGAGAATTGGGGCTACACCTTC. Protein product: CASMGPVRTENWGYTF.

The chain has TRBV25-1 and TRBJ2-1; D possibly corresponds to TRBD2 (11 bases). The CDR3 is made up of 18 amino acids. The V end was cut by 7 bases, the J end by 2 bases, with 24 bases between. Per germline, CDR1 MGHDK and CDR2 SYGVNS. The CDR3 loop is CASMGQGTSGPAYNEQFF. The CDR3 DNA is TGTGCCAGCATGGGACAGGGGACTAGCGGACCTGCCTACAATGAGCAGTTCTTC.

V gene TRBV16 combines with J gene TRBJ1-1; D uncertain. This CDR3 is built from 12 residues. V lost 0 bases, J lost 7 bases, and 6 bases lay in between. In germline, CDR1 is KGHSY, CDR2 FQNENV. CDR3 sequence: CASSQSPNEAFF. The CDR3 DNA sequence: TGTGCCAGCAGCCAATCCCCCAATGAAGCTTTCTTT.

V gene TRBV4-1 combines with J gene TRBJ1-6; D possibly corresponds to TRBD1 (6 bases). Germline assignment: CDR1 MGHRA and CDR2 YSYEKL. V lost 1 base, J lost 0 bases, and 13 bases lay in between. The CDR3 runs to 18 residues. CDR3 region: CASSQGGGQSSYNSPLHF. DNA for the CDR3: TGCGCCAGCAGCCAAGGCGGGGGGCAGAGCTCCTATAATTCACCCCTCCACTTT.

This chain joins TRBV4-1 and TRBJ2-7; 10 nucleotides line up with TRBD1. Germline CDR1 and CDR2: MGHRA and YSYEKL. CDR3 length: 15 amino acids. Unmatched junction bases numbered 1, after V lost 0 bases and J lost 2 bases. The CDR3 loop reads CASSQEGTGAYEQYF. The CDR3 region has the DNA TGCGCCAGCAGCCAAGAAGGGACAGGGGCCTACGAGCAGTACTTC.

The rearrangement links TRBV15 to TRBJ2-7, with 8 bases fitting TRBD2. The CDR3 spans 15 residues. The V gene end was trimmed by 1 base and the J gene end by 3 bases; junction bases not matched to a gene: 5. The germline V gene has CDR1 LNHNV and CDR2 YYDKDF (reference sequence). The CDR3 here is CATSRARGRSYEQYF. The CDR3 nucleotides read TGTGCCACCAGCAGAGCGCGCGGGAGGAGCTACGAGCAGTACTTC. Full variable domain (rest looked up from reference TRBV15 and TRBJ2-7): DAMVIQNPRYQVTQFGKPVTLSCSQTLNHNVMYWYQQKSSQAPKLLFHYYDKDFNNEADTPDNFQSRRPNTSFCFLDIRSPGLGDTAMYLCATSRARGRSYEQYFGPGTRLTVT.

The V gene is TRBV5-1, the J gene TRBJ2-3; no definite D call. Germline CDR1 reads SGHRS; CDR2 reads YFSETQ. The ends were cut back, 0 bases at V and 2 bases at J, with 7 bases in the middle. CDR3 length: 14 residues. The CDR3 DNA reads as TGCGCCAGCAGCTTGGTTCCAGACACAGATACGCAGTATTTT. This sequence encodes CASSLVPDTDTQYF.

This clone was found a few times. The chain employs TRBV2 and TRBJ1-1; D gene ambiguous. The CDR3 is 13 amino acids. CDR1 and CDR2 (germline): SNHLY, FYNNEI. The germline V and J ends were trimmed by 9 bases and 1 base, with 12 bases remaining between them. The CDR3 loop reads CASVETENTEAFF. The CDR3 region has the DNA TGTGCCAGTGTCGAAACAGAGAACACTGAAGCTTTCTTT.

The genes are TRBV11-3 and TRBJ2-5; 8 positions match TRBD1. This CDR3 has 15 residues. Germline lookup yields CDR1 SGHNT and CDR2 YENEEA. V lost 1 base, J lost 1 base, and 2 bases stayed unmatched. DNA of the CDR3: TGTGCCAGCAGCTTAGGGACAGGGTCCCAAGAGACCCAGTACTTC. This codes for CASSLGTGSQETQYF.

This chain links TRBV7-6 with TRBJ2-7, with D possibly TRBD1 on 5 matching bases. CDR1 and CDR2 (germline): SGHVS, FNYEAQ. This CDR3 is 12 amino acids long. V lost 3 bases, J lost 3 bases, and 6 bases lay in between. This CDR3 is CASSFQGYEQYF. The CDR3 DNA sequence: TGTGCCAGCAGCTTCCAGGGCTACGAGCAGTACTTC.

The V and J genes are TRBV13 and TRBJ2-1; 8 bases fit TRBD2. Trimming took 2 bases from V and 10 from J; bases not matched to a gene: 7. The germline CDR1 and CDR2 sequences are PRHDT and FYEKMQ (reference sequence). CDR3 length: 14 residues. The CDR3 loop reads CASSLYAGGGEQFF. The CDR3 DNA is TGTGCCAGCAGCTTATATGCGGGAGGAGGGGAGCAGTTCTTC.

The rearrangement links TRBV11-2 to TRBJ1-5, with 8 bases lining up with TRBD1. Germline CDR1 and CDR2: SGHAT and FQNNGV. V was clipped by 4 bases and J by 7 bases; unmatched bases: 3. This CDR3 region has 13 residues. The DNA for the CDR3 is TGTGCCAGCAGCTCCGACAGGGGACAGCCCCAGCATTTT. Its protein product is CASSSDRGQPQHF.

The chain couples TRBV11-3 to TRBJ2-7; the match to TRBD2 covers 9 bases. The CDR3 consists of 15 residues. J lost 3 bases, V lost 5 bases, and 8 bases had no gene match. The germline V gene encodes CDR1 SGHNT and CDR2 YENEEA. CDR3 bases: TGTGCCAGCAGCCCCGGGGATAGCGGGAGCTACGAGCAGTACTTC. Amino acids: CASSPGDSGSYEQYF.

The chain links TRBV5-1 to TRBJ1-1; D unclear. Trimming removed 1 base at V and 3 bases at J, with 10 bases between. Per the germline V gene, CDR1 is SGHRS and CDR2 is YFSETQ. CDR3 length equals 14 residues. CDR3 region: CASSLKDSYTEAFF. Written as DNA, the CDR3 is TGCGCCAGCAGCTTGAAAGATAGCTACACTGAAGCTTTCTTT.

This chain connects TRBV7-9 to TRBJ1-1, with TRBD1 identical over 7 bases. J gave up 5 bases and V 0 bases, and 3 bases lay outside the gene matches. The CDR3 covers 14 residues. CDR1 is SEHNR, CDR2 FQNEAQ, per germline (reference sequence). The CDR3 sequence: CASSLAQGRTEAFF. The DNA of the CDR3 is TGTGCCAGCAGCTTAGCACAGGGGAGGACTGAAGCTTTCTTT.

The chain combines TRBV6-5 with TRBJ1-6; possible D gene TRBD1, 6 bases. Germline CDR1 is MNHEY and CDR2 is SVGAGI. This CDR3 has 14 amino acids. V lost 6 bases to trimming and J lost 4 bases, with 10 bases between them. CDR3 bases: TGTGCCAGCAGCGGCGGACAGTATAATTCACCCCTCCACTTT. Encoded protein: CASSGGQYNSPLHF.

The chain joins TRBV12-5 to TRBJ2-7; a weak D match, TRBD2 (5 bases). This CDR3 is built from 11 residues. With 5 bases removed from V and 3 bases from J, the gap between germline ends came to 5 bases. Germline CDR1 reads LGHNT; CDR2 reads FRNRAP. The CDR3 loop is CASGTSYEQYF. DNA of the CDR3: TGTGCTAGTGGTACTAGCTACGAGCAGTACTTC. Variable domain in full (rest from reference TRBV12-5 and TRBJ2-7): DARVTQTPRHKVTEMGQEVTMRCQPILGHNTVFWYRQTMMQGLELLAYFRNRAPLDDSGMPKDRFSAEMPDATLATLKIQPSEPRDSAVYFCASGTSYEQYFGPGTRLTVT.

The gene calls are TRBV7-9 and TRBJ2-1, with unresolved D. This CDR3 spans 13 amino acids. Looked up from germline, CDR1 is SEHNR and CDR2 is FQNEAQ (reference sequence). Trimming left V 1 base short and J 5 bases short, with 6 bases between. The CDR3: CASSLVSNNEQFF. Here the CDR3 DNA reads TGTGCCAGCAGCTTAGTCAGTAACAATGAGCAGTTCTTC.

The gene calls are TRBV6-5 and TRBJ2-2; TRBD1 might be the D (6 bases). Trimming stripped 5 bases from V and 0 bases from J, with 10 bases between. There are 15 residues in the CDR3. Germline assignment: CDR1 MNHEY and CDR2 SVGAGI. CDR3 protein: CASSRGHPNTGELFF. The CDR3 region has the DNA TGTGCCAGCAGTAGGGGACACCCGAACACCGGGGAGCTGTTTTTT.

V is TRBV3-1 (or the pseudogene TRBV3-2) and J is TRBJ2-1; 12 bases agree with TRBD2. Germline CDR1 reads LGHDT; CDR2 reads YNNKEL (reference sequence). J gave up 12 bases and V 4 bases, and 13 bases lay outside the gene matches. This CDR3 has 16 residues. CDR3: CASSPSELAGGPRQFF. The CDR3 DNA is TGTGCCAGCAGCCCCTCGGAGCTAGCGGGGGGGCCTCGGCAGTTCTTC.

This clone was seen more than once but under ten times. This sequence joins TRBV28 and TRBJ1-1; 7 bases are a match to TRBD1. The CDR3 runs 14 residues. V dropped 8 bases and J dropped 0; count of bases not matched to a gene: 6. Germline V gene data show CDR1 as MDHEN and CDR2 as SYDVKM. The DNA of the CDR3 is TGTGCCAGCTATACAGGGGTCCTGAACACTGAAGCTTTCTTT. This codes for CASYTGVLNTEAFF.

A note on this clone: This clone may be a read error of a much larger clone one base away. CDR3 sequence: CASRDRNQPQHF. Here the CDR3 DNA reads TGTGCCAGCCGGGACAGGAATCAGCCCCAGCATTTT. The chain joins TRBV27 to TRBJ1-5; TRBD1 aligns across 8 bases. CDR3 length: 12 residues. CDR1 is MNHEY and CDR2 is SMNVEV in the germline V gene (reference sequence). The V and J ends lost 8 bases and 4 bases, in that order; junction bases with no gene match: 1.

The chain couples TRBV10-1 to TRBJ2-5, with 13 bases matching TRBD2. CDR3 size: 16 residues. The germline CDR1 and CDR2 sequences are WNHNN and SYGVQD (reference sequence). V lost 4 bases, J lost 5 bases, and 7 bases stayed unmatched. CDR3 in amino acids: CASSATSGGAWETQYF. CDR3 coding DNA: TGCGCCAGCAGTGCTACTAGCGGGGGGGCCTGGGAGACCCAGTACTTC.

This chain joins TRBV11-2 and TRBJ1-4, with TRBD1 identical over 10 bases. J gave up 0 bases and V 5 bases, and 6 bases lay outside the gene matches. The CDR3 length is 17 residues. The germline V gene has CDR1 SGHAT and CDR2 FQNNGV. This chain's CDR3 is CASSTRTGGATNEKLFF. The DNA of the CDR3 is TGTGCCAGCAGCACCCGGACAGGGGGGGCAACTAATGAAAAACTGTTTTTT.

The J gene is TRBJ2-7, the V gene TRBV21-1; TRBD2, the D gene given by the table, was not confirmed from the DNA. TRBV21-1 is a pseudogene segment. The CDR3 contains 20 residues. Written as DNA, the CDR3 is TGTGCCAGCAGCAAAGGCCCAAGGGGACTCCCGGGAGGTTCCTTCCACGAGCAGTACTTC. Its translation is CASSKGPRGLPGGSFHEQYF.

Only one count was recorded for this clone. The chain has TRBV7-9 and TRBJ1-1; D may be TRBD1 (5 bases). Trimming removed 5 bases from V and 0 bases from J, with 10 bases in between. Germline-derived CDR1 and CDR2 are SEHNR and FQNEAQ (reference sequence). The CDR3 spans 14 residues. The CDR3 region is CASSPTVMNTEAFF. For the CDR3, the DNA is TGTGCCAGCAGCCCGACAGTCATGAACACTGAAGCTTTCTTT.